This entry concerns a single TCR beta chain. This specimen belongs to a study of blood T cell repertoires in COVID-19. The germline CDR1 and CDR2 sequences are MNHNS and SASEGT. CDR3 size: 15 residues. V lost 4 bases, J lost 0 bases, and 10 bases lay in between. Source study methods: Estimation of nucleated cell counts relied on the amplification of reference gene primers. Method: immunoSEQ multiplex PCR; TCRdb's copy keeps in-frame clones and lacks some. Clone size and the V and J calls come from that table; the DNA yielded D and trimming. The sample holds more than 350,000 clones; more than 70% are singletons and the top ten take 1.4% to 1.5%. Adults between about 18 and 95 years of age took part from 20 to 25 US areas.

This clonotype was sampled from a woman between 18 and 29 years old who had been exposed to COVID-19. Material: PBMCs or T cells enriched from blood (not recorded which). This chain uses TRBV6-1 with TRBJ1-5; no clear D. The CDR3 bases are TGTGCCAGCAGTGTCTTCGAGAATAGCAATCAGCCCCAGCATTTT. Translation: CASSVFENSNQPQHF.